A selection of T cell receptor beta chains follows, all from one sample in a study of T-cell reconstitution after alpha-beta-depleted transplantation in children. TCRdb called the PCR reads again in MiXCR, with one record for every CDR3 protein. The sample holds fewer than 550,000 distinct CDR3 sequences, 15% to 20% seen once. This specimen consisted of PBMCs, mostly from graft donor cells, obtained 360 days after TCRalphabeta/CD19-depleted stem cell transplant. These receptors were collected from a boy younger than two who had a stem cell transplant for Wiskott-Aldrich syndrome, so the T cells may come from the graft donor. CDR3s include the opening cysteine and the closing phenylalanine or tryptophan. The D gene is left open where the match is weak. Clone size is given for some rows only: seen once, a few or many times, or a class if the clone is expanded.

v_gene	j_gene	d_gene	abundance	CDR3aa	CDR3nt
TRBV12-3/TRBV12-4	TRBJ2-1	.	.	CASTKVSSYNEQFF	TGTGCCAGCACCAAGGTCAGCTCCTACAATGAGCAGTTCTTC
TRBV28	TRBJ2-7	TRBD1	few	CASSLGGQNVQYF	TGTGCCAGCAGTTTAGGGGGACAGAACGTGCAGTACTTC
TRBV10-3	TRBJ2-1	TRBD2	few	CAISGTSGRAGEQFF	TGTGCCATCAGTGGGACTAGCGGGAGGGCCGGTGAGCAGTTCTTC
TRBV3-1	TRBJ2-5	.	once	CASSQGQTTGFPQETQYF	TGTGCCAGCAGCCAAGGCCAAACCACAGGATTCCCACAAGAGACCCAGTACTTC
TRBV6-1	TRBJ2-3	TRBD2	.	CASSFSGGASTQYF	TGTGCCAGCAGTTTTAGCGGGGGGGCAAGTACGCAGTATTTT
TRBV7-9	TRBJ2-1	.	few	CASSEKLWTVYNEQFF	TGTGCCAGCAGCGAAAAGCTCTGGACTGTTTACAATGAGCAGTTCTTC
TRBV6-1	TRBJ1-4	.	.	CASRPWGGEKLFF	TGTGCCAGCAGACCCTGGGGTGGAGAAAAACTGTTTTTT
TRBV11-2	TRBJ2-3	.	few	CASSLDLGTGNWFDTQYF	TGTGCCAGCAGCTTAGATCTAGGGACGGGGAACTGGTTTGATACGCAGTATTTT
TRBV5-6	TRBJ1-4	.	.	CASSWGRDEEF	TGTGCCAGCAGCTGGGGCCGGGACGAGGAGTTT
TRBV12-3/TRBV12-4	TRBJ2-2	TRBD2	few	CASSPLGGRTGELFF	TGTGCCAGCAGTCCCCTGGGCGGGAGGACCGGGGAGCTGTTTTTT
TRBV20-1	TRBJ2-1	.	.	CSAPTGRVNEQFF	TGCAGTGCCCCCACAGGGAGAGTGAATGAGCAGTTCTTC
TRBV30	TRBJ2-7	TRBD1	few	CAKDRGGEEQYF	TGTGCAAAAGACAGGGGAGGAGAAGAGCAGTACTTC
TRBV2	TRBJ2-1	.	many	CASSELAYVDEQFF	TGTGCCAGCAGTGAACTGGCGTATGTGGATGAGCAGTTCTTC
TRBV18	TRBJ2-6	.	.	CASSTLSGANVLTF	TGTGCCAGCTCAACCCTCTCTGGGGCCAACGTCCTGACTTTC
TRBV5-1	TRBJ2-4	TRBD1	.	CASSFRDSKRGKNIQYF	TGCGCCAGCAGCTTCCGGGACAGCAAGCGTGGGAAAAACATTCAGTACTTC